The 9 T cell receptor beta chains in this list originate from one sample, sequenced in a study of neurological immune-mediated disorders. One entry per CDR3 protein, called by TCRdb with MiXCR from the 5' RACE reads. The data show approximately 20,000 distinct CDR3 sequences, around 15% seen once. The sample was CD8+ T cells from blood. These TCRs come from a woman in her late teens or twenties with multiple sclerosis.

By its share, this clonotype is medium-sized. The chain carries TRBV15 and TRBJ2-6, with unresolved D. V lost 1 base and J lost 0, with 7 bases in between. Germline V gives CDR1 LNHNV, CDR2 YYDKDF (reference sequence). The CDR3 is made up of 16 amino acids. The CDR3 is CATSRAADSGANVLTF. The CDR3 coding sequence is TGTGCCACCAGCAGAGCGGCAGACTCTGGGGCCAACGTCCTGACTTTC. The entire variable domain, with the rest obtained from reference TRBV15 and TRBJ2-6, is as follows: DAMVIQNPRYQVTQFGKPVTLSCSQTLNHNVMYWYQQKSSQAPKLLFHYYDKDFNNEADTPDNFQSRRPNTSFCFLDIRSPGLGDTAMYLCATSRAADSGANVLTFGAGSRLTVL.

The chain couples TRBV15 to TRBJ2-2, with D unresolved. The V end was cut by 0 bases, the J end by 6 bases, with 8 bases between. This CDR3 region has 14 residues. The germline CDR1 and CDR2 sequences are LNHNV and YYDKDF (reference sequence). The CDR3 DNA is TGTGCCACCAGCAGAGACAGGTTGGCCGGGGAGCTGTTTTTT. This gives the protein CATSRDRLAGELFF.

Many counts were recorded for this clonotype. V gene TRBV15 combines with J gene TRBJ2-3; 8 bases map to TRBD2. Germline V gives CDR1 LNHNV, CDR2 YYDKDF (reference sequence). V trimming: 5 bases; J trimming: 5 bases; junction bases outside the gene matches: 9. This CDR3 is built from 15 residues. The CDR3: CATSARGARGDTQYF. Here the CDR3 DNA reads TGTGCCACCAGCGCGCGGGGGGCGCGTGGAGATACGCAGTATTTT. Based on the CDR3 plus reference TRBV15 and TRBJ2-3, the full variable domain is DAMVIQNPRYQVTQFGKPVTLSCSQTLNHNVMYWYQQKSSQAPKLLFHYYDKDFNNEADTPDNFQSRRPNTSFCFLDIRSPGLGDTAMYLCATSARGARGDTQYFGPGTRLTVL.

This clonotype occurred many times. The chain combines TRBV10-1 with TRBJ2-2, with D unresolved. The CDR3 is 14 residues long. CDR1 and CDR2 from the germline V gene are WNHNN and SYGVQD (reference sequence). V dropped 1 base and J dropped 5 bases, with 8 bases sitting between them. CDR3 nucleotides: TGCGCCAGCAGTGAGTGGGTTGGGACCGGGGAGCTGTTTTTT. This encodes CASSEWVGTGELFF.

This clonotype was found many times. The rearrangement joins TRBV20-1 to TRBJ1-2, with D tentatively TRBD1 (5 bases). Germline CDR1 DFQATT, CDR2 SNEGSKA (reference sequence). The CDR3 covers 17 residues. Trimming pared 0 bases from V and 4 bases from J, leaving 21 bases between. The CDR3 loop is CSARDRLAWDGIYGYTF. The DNA of the CDR3 is TGCAGTGCTAGAGATCGTTTAGCCTGGGACGGAATCTATGGCTACACCTTC.

J is TRBJ1-5 and V is TRBV11-3; D not resolved. This CDR3 region has 12 residues. V was pared by 4 bases and J by 4 bases, with 5 bases between. The germline CDR1 and CDR2 sequences are SGHNT and YENEEA. This CDR3 reads CASSSLNQPQHF. DNA of the CDR3: TGTGCCAGCAGCTCCCTTAATCAGCCCCAGCATTTT.

The table lists this clonotype with many counts. The chain links TRBV5-1 to TRBJ2-3; D may be TRBD2 (6 bases). Per germline, CDR1 SGHRS and CDR2 YFSETQ. The V end lost 8 bases, the J end lost 2 bases, and 9 bases lay between the germline ends. The CDR3 runs 12 residues. The CDR3 region has the DNA TGCGCCAGTCGGGGGTACACAGATACGCAGTATTTT. This sequence encodes CASRGYTDTQYF. The whole variable domain, filled in from reference TRBV5-1 and TRBJ2-3, reads KAGVTQTPRYLIKTRGQQVTLSCSPISGHRSVSWYQQTPGQGLQFLFEYFSETQRNKGNFPGRFSGRQFSNSRSEMNVSTLELGDSALYLCASRGYTDTQYFGPGTRLTVL.

This clonotype has a count of ten or more. This chain links TRBV24-1 with TRBJ1-2; tentatively, D is TRBD1 (6 bases). CDR3 size: 14 residues. The V end was cut by 3 bases, the J end by 4 bases, with 11 bases between. Germline V CDR1 and CDR2: KGHDR, SFDVKD. CDR3 region: CATSDRGAIYGYTF. In DNA, the CDR3 is TGTGCCACCAGTGATCGGGGGGCCATCTATGGCTACACCTTC.

This clonotype has ten or more counts. This sequence joins TRBV25-1 and TRBJ1-1; weak D call: TRBD1 (5 bases). CDR3 length: 12 residues. The V end lost 8 bases, the J end lost 5 bases, and 12 bases lay between the germline ends. Per the germline V gene, CDR1 is MGHDK and CDR2 is SYGVNS. CDR3 nucleotides: TGTGCCAGCTGGGCGGGGGAAACTGAAGCTTTCTTT. Translated, it gives CASWAGETEAFF.